This T cell receptor (beta chain) was found in a study of shared clonotypes between healthy human individuals. Whole-study findings and limits: Naive subsets, compared against memory subsets, generally had larger estimated richness values. Relative to clonotypes present in all four donors, those not shared had lower generation probabilities. Few donors restricted represented genetic and exposure-history diversity.

Every immunoSEQ plate was one replicate of a subset's evenly spread DNA. Clones were sequenced by immunoSEQ multiplex PCR, and TCRdb holds only the in-frame ones, with some missing. The top ten hold around 0.1% of the sample, which has 560,000 or so clones, roughly 96% seen once. The table lists this clone with a count of one. Antigen unknown. Germline CDR1 is PRHDT and CDR2 is FYEKMQ (reference sequence). The ends lost 4 bases at V and 3 bases at J; junction bases unmatched: 6. This CDR3 region has 15 residues. As defined, naive CD8 cells were CD45RO-negative and positively selected for CCR7, with terminally differentiated effector memory CD45RA+ cells excluded.

The chain recombines TRBV13 with TRBJ2-7; TRBD2 matches at 10 bases. The TCR originated in a woman in her 30s in good health. The specimen was naive CD8+ T cells sorted from blood. The CDR3 nucleotides read TGTGCCAGCAGCTACCCCTCTAGCGGGAGCTACGAGCAGTACTTC. This codes for CASSYPSSGSYEQYF.